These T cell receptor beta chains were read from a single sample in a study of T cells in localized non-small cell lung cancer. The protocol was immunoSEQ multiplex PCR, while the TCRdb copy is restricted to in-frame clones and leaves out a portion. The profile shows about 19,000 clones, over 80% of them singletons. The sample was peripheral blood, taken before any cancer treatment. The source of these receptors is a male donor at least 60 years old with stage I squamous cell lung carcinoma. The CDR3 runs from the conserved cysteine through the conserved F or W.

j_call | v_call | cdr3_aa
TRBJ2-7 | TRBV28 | CASSLGTGGVDEQYF
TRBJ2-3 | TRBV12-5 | CASGLGQEADTQYF
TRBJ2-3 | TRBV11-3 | CASSLGQGAIEDTQYF
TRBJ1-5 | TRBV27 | CASSLGPLFNQPQHF
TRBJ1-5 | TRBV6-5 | CASRQDSNQPQHF
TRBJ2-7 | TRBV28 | CATRSGSSYEQYF
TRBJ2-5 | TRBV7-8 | CASSQTGLAGGVETQYF
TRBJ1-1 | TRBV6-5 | CASSLDFLMNTEAFF
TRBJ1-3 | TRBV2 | CASSVNRGGASSGNTIYF
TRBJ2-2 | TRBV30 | CAWSLPDRTGELFF
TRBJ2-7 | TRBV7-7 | CASSLSKSSYEQYF
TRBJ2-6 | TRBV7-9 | CASSRLAGDSGANVLTF
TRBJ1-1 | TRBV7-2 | CASSFKGIGGTEAFF
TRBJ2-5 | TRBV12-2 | CASRLYPRSGIYRRRREQETQYF
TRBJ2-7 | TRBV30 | CAWRPLSDRAYEQYF
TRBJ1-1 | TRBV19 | CASSLFDRGEEAFF
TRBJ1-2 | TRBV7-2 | CASRQGANYGYTF
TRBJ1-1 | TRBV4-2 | CASSHPPGQVNTEAFF
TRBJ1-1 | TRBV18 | CASSPQQGELNTEAFF
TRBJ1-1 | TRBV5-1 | CASKEGSEAFF
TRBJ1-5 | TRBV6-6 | CASSYLGPVNQPQHF
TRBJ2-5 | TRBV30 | CAWRLPGQETQYF
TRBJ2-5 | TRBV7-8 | CASSLAGTKETQYF
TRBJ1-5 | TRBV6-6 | CASSYTQGQPQHF
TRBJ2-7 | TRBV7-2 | CASSLIAGGPREQYF
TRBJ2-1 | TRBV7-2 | CASSKPTSGRVLNEQFF
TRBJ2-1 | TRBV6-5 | CASRFRDSDNEQFF
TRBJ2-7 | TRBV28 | CASSFGRIWDEQYF
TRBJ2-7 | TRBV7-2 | CASSLYHGSNSYEQYF
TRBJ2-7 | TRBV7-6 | CASSAGLASYEQYF
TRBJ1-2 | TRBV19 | CASSFGGDGNYGYTF
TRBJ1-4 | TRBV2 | CASSEMGGLNEKLFF
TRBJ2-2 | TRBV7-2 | CASSLGGVQGLFF
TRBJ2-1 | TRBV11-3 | CASSISEEQLIYNEQFF
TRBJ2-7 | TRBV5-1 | CASSLTSGPAGWEQYF
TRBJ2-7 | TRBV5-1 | CASRFQAGGPYEQYF
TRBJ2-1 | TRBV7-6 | CASSSTSSPYNEQFF
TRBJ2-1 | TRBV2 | CASSADSGSYNEQFF
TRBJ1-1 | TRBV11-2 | CASSLNGNTEAFF
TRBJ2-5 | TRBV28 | CASSFSGAFETQYF
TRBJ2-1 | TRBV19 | CASSIEPSGSYNEQFF
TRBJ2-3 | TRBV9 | CASSVAYRTDTQYF
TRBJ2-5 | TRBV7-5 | CARSLAPPQREWGETQYF
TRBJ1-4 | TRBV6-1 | CASSEYEKLFF
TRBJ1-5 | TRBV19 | CASIPRGQGYSNQPQHF
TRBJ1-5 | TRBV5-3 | CARSLEQGNQPQHF